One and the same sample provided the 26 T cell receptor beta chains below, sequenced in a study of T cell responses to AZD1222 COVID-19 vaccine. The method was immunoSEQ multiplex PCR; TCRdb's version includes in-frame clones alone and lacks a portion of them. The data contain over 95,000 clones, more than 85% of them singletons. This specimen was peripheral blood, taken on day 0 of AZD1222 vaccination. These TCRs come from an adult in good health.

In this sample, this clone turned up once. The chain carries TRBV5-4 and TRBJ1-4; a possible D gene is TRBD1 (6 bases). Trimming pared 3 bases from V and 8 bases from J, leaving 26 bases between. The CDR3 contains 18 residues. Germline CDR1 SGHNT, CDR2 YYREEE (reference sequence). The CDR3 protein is CASSSRQESPHKGEKLFF. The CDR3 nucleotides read TGTGCCAGCAGCTCCCGACAGGAATCCCCCCATAAGGGAGAAAAACTGTTTTTT.

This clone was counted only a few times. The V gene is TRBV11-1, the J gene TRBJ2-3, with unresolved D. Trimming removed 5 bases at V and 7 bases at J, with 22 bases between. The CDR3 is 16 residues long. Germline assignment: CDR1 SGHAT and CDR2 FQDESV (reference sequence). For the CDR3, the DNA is TGTGCCAGCAGCGCTCGCAGTGGCTCTCACAGAAATACGCAGTATTTT. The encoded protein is CASSARSGSHRNTQYF.

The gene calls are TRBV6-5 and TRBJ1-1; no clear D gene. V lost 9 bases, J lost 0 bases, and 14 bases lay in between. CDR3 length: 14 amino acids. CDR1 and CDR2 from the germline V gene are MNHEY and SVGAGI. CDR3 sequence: CASSESYLNTEAFF. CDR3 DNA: TGTGCCAGTTCGGAGAGCTACTTGAACACTGAAGCTTTCTTT.

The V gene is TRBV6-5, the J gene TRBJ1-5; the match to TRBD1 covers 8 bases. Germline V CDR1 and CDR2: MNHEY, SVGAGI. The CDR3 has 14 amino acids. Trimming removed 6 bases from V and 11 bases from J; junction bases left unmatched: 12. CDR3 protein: CASRITGGRLAQHF. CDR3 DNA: TGTGCCAGCAGGATAACAGGGGGACGCTTAGCCCAGCATTTT.

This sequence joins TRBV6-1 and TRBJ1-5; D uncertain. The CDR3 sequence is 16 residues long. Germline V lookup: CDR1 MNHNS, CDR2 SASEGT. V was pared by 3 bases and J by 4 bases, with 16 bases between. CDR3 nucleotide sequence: TGTGCCAGCAGTGATGGGAGGACGACGGAGAATCAGCCCCAGCATTTT. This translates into CASSDGRTTENQPQHF.

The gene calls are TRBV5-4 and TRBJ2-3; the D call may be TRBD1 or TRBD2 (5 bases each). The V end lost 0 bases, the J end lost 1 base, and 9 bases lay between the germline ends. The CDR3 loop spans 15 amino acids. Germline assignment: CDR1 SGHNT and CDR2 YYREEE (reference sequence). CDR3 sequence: CASSLGGTGTDTQYF. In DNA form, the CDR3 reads TGTGCCAGCAGCTTGGGGGGGACGGGCACAGATACGCAGTATTTT.

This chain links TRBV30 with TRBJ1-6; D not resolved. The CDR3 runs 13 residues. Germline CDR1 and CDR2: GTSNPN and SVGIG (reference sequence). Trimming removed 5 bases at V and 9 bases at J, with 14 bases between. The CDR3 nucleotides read TGTGCCTGGGGACCATCCCTATTTTCACCCCTCCACTTT. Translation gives CAWGPSLFSPLHF.

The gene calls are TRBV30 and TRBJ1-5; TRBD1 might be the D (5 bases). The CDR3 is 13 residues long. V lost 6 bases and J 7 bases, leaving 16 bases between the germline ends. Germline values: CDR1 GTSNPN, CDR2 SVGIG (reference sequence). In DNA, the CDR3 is TGTGCCTGCCACGGGGGGGTCGGGCAGCCCCAGCATTTT. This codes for CACHGGVGQPQHF.

The CDR3 coding sequence is TGCGCCAGCAGGAGCCAGGGGAATTCCTACGAGCAGTACTTC. Translated, it gives CASRSQGNSYEQYF. The gene calls are TRBV5-1 and TRBJ2-7; maybe TRBD1 (6 bases). Looked up from germline, CDR1 is SGHRS and CDR2 is YFSETQ. CDR3 length: 14 amino acids. The V end lost 5 bases, the J end lost 1 base, and 13 bases lay between the germline ends.

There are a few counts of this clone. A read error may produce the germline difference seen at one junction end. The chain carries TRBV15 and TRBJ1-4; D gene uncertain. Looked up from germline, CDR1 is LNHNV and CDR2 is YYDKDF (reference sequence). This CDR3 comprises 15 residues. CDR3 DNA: TGTGCCACCGGCAGAGAGGGAGGGAACGGAGAAAAACTGTTTTTT. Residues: CATGREGGNGEKLFF.

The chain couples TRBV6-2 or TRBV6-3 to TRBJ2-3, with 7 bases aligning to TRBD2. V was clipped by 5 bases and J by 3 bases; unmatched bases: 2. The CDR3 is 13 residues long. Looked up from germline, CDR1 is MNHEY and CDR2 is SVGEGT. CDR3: CASSGRETDTQYF. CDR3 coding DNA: TGTGCCAGCAGTGGGAGGGAAACAGATACGCAGTATTTT.

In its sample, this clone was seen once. The CDR3 reads CASKGGLEQYF. DNA for the CDR3: TGTGCCAGTAAAGGGGGGCTTGAGCAGTACTTC. V gene TRBV19 combines with J gene TRBJ2-7, with D perhaps assigned TRBD1 or TRBD2 (6 bases each). Trimming removed 7 bases at V and 7 bases at J, with 11 bases between. The CDR3 has 11 amino acids. CDR1 is LNHDA and CDR2 is SQIVND in the germline V gene (reference sequence). Variable domain in full (rest from reference TRBV19 and TRBJ2-7): DGGITQSPKYLFRKEGQNVTLSCEQNLNHDAMYWYRQDPGQGLRLIYYSQIVNDFQKGDIAEGYSVSREKKESFPLTVTSAQKNPTAFYLCASKGGLEQYFGPGTRLTVT.

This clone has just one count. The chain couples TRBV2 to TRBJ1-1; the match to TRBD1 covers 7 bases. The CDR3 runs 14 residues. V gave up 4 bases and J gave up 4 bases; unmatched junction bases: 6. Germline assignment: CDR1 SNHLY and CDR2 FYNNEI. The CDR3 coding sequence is TGTGCCAGCAGTGGACAGGGAATAGGCACTGAAGCTTTCTTT. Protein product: CASSGQGIGTEAFF.

The CDR3 is CASRPDSDYGYTF. Written as DNA, the CDR3 is TGTGCCAGTCGCCCGGACTCGGACTATGGCTACACCTTC. The rearrangement links TRBV7-9 to TRBJ1-2; no clear D gene. V shed 9 bases and J shed 3 bases, with 14 bases lying between them. The CDR3 is 13 residues long. Germline CDR1 and CDR2: SEHNR and FQNEAQ (reference sequence).

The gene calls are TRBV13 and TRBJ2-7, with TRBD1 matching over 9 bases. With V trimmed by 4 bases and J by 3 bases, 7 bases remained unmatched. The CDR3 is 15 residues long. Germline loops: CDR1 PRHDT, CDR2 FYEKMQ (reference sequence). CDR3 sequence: CASSSTGTGYYEQYF. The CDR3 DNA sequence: TGTGCCAGCAGCTCTACCGGGACAGGGTACTACGAGCAGTACTTC.

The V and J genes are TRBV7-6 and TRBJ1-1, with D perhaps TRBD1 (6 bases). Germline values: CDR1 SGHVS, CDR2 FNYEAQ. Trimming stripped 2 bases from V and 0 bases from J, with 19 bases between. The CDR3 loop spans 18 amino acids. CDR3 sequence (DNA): TGTGCCAGCAGCTTATATCCGGGGGGCGAGGGAATGAACACTGAAGCTTTCTTT. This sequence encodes CASSLYPGGEGMNTEAFF.

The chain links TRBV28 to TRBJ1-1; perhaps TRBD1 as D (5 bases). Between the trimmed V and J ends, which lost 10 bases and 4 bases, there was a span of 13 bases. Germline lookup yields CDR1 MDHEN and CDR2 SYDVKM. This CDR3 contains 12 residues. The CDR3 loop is CAIFPGGTEAFF. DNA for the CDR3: TGTGCCATCTTCCCCGGGGGCACTGAAGCTTTCTTT.

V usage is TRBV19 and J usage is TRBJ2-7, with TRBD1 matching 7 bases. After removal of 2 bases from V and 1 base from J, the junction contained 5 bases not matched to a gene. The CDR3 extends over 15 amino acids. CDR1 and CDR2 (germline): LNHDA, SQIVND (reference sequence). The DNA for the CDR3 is TGTGCCAGTAGTATACGGCAGGGGGATTCCTACGAGCAGTACTTC. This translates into CASSIRQGDSYEQYF.

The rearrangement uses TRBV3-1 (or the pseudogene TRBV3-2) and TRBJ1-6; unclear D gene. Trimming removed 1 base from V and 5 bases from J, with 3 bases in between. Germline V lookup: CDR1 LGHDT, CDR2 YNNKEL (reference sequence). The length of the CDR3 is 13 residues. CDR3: CASSQGNNSPLHF. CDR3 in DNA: TGTGCCAGCAGCCAAGGAAATAATTCACCCCTCCACTTT.

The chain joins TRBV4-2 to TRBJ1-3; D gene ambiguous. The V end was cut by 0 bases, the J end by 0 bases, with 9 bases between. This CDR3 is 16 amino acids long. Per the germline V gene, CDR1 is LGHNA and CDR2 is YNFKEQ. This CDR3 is CASSQEWGYSGNTIYF. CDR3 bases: TGTGCCAGCAGCCAAGAGTGGGGATACTCTGGAAACACCATATATTTT.

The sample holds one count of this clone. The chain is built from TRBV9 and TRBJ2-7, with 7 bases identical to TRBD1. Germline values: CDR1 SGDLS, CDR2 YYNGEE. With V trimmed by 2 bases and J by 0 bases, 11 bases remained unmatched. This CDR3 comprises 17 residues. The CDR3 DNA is TGTGCCAGCAGCGTTGCCCCCACCGGGACAGTCTCCTACGAGCAGTACTTC. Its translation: CASSVAPTGTVSYEQYF.

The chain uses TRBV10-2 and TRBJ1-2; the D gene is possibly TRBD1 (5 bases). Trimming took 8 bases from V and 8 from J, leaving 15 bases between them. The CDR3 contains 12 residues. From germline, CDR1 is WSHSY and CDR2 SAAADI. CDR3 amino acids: CASGRGRGGYTF. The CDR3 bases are TGCGCCAGCGGCCGCGGGAGGGGAGGCTACACCTTC.

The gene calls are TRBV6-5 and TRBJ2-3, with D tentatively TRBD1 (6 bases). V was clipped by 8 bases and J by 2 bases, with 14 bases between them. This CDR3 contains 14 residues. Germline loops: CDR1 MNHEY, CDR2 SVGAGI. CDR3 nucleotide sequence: TGTGCCAGCTTCGGACAGCCCTACACAGATACGCAGTATTTT. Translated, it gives CASFGQPYTDTQYF.

CDR3 residues: CASSQAPGLAGGLNEQFF. As DNA, the CDR3 is TGTGCCAGCAGCCAAGCCCCAGGACTAGCGGGGGGGTTGAATGAGCAGTTCTTC. V usage is TRBV3-1 (or the pseudogene TRBV3-2) and J usage is TRBJ2-1; 15 nucleotides agree with TRBD2. Germline trimming cut 1 base from V and 7 bases from J; bases unmatched to any gene: 8. The CDR3 covers 18 residues. In germline, CDR1 is LGHDT, CDR2 YNNKEL (reference sequence).

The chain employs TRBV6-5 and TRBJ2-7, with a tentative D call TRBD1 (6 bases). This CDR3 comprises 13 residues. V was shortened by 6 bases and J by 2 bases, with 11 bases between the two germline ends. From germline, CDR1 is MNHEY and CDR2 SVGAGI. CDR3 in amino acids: CASRKDSPYEQYF. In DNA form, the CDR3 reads TGTGCCAGCAGAAAGGACAGTCCCTACGAGCAGTACTTC.

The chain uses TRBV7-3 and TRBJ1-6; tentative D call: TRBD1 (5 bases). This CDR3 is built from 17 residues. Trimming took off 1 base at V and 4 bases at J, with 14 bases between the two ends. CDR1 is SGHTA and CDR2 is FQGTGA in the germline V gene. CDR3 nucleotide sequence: TGTGCCAGCAGCTTAAAGGGACCAGGAGGATATAATTCACCCCTCCACTTT. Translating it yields CASSLKGPGGYNSPLHF.